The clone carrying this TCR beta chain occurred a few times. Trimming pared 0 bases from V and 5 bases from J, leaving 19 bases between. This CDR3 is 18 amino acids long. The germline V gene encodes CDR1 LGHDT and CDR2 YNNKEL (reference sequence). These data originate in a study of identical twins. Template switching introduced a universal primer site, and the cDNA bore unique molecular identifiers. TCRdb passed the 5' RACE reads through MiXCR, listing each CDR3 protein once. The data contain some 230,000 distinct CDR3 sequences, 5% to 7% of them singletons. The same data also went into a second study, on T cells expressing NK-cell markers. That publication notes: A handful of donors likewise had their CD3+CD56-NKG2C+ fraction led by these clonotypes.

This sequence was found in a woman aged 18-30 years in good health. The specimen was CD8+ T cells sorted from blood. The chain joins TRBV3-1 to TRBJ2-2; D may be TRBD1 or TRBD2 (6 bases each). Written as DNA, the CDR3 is TGTGCCAGCAGCCAAGATCGGGGGACACGCAGACATACCGGGGAGCTGTTTTTT. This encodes CASSQDRGTRRHTGELFF.